This T cell receptor (beta chain) comes out of a study of OX40 agonist ivuxolimab in advanced cancers. With baseline, cycle 4 day 1, and cycle 7 day 1 as timepoints, blood was sampled. TCRdb's copy holds only in-frame clones and misses some; the assay was immunoSEQ multiplex PCR. This table has 91,000 or so clones, about nine tenths appearing once. The germline V gene encodes CDR1 WSHSY and CDR2 SAAADI. V lost 3 bases, J lost 3 bases, and 10 bases stayed unmatched. CDR3 length equals 17 residues. The clonotype originates from an adult with an advanced solid tumor such as melanoma, head and neck, liver or kidney cancer. The source was CD4+ or CD8+ T cells sorted from blood, collected in a trial of the OX40 agonist ivuxolimab. The chain uses TRBV10-2 and TRBJ2-1; TRBD1 aligns across 8 bases. The CDR3 loop reads CASSDRTGKIYYNEQFF. CDR3 nucleotide sequence: TGCGCCAGCAGTGACCGGACAGGGAAGATCTACTACAATGAGCAGTTCTTC.